The present T cell receptor beta chain was sequenced within a study of graft-versus-host responses after intestinal transplantation. The CDR3 length is 16 residues. The V gene lost 4 bases and the J gene lost 3 bases, with 19 bases spanning the gap. Germline assignment: CDR1 SGHNT and CDR2 YYREEE (reference sequence). Data came from immunoSEQ multiplex PCR; TCRdb stores just in-frame clones and leaves some out. The table records fewer than 20,000 clones, 25% to 40% of them present only once. The receptor was isolated from a human patient who received an intestinal transplant. The source was alloreactive CD4+ T cells from a mixed lymphocyte reaction culture, collected before intestinal transplant. Subset described: CFSE-low proliferating T cells sorted from roughly six-day pre-transplant mixed lymphocyte reaction (GvH or HvG direction). The genes are TRBV5-4 and TRBJ1-2; no clear D. The chain's CDR3 is CASSQFGRAGDYGYTF. For the CDR3, the DNA is TGTGCCAGCAGCCAATTTGGGCGGGCTGGAGACTATGGCTACACCTTC.